This T cell receptor (beta chain) was observed in a study of OX40 agonist ivuxolimab in advanced cancers. In the study overall: A male proportion of approximately 83% was recorded, with mean age around 55 years and range roughly 23 to 90. Partial responses, seen in three patients, involved one hepatocellular carcinoma and two cutaneous melanomas.

V was shortened by 4 bases and J by 1 base, with 11 bases between the two germline ends. CDR3 size: 15 residues. The germline CDR1 and CDR2 sequences are GTSNPN and SVGIG (reference sequence). Assay: immunoSEQ multiplex PCR; the TCRdb copy retains only in-frame clones and omits some. Here the sample spans 45,000 to 50,000 clones, about 81% being singletons. The chain joins TRBV30 to TRBJ1-6; maybe TRBD1 (6 bases). This sequence originates from an adult with an advanced solid tumor such as melanoma, head and neck, liver or kidney cancer. The material was CD4+ or CD8+ T cells sorted from blood, obtained in a trial of the OX40 agonist ivuxolimab. The CDR3 here is CAWMTGRSYNSPLHF. The CDR3 nucleotides are TGTGCCTGGATGACAGGACGGTCCTATAATTCACCCCTCCACTTT.